The rows below give T cell receptor beta chains drawn from one sample of a study of patients and donors after allogeneic stem cell transplantation. TCRdb used MiXCR to reprocess the RT-PCR reads, holding one entry per CDR3 protein. The sample lists about 76,000 distinct CDR3 sequences, more than 20% occurring once. The specimen was blood, either unsorted or a sorted T cell fraction (not recorded which). These receptors were obtained from a human donor who was either an allogeneic HSCT recipient or a stem cell or donor lymphocyte infusion donor (not recorded which). It is not recorded whose cells these are; they may come from a transplant donor. Each CDR3 is given with its conserved first and last residue. The D gene is left open where the match is weak. The size of a clone is reported for some rows only, either as once, few or many, or as a class for expanded clones.

>few|TRBV3-1|-|TRBJ1-6
TGTGCCAGCAGCCCCGGATGGGAGTCACCCCTCCACTTT
CASSPGWESPLHF
>few|TRBV12-3/TRBV12-4|-|TRBJ2-1
TGTGCCAGCAGTTTAGTGGGGGCCTACAATGAGCAGTTCTTC
CASSLVGAYNEQFF
>few|TRBV6-4|-|TRBJ2-3
TGTGCCAGCAGTGGACAAGGCACAGATACGCAGTATTTT
CASSGQGTDTQYF
>-|TRBV5-6|TRBD1|TRBJ1-5
TGTGCCAGCAGCGCCGGGACAGGTCTCCAGCCCCAGCATTTT
CASSAGTGLQPQHF
>-|TRBV5-1|TRBD2|TRBJ2-4
TGCGCCAGCAGCCTGGATCTAGCGGGAGGCCTTAGGAACATTCAGTACTTC
CASSLDLAGGLRNIQYF
>medium-sized|TRBV4-3|-|TRBJ2-3
TGCGCCAGCAGCCAAGATCGAATTCGGGATACGCAGTATTTT
CASSQDRIRDTQYF
>many|TRBV12-3/TRBV12-4|TRBD1|TRBJ1-2
TGTGCCAGCAGTTTAGGGACAGGGGGTCGTGGCTACACCTTC
CASSLGTGGRGYTF
>few|TRBV5-1|TRBD1|TRBJ2-7
TGCGCCAGCAGCTTGGGATTCGACAGGGTTTACGAGCAGTACTTC
CASSLGFDRVYEQYF
>-|TRBV12-3/TRBV12-4|-|TRBJ1-1
TGTGCCACCAGACGCCCAGGAGCTATGAACACTGAAGCTTTCTTT
CATRRPGAMNTEAFF
>-|TRBV12-3/TRBV12-4|-|TRBJ1-5
TGTGCCAGCAGTACCCCGATAGGGCCCCAGCATTTT
CASSTPIGPQHF
>-|TRBV5-1|TRBD1|TRBJ1-6
TGCGCCAGCAGCCATGGGGACGACAGGGGCCGGTCACCCCTCCACTTT
CASSHGDDRGRSPLHF
>-|TRBV2|-|TRBJ2-3
TGTGCCAGCAGTGGGCCGGGCTCCCCAACAGATACGCAGTATTTT
CASSGPGSPTDTQYF
>once|TRBV5-1|-|TRBJ2-5
TGCGCCAGCAGCTCCACCCAGTACTTC
CASSSTQYF
>-|TRBV3-1|-|TRBJ2-7
TGTGCCAGCGGGTGGGGGCGCTACGAGCAGTACTTC
CASGWGRYEQYF